Listed below are T cell receptor beta chains from one sample, sequenced in a study of shared clonotypes between healthy human individuals. The protocol was immunoSEQ multiplex PCR, while the TCRdb copy is restricted to in-frame clones and leaves out a portion. Of more than 500,000 clones in the sample, 85% to 95% were seen once. Sequencing input: naive CD8+ T cells sorted from blood. These receptors originate from a woman in her twenties or thirties in good health. Both conserved end residues are part of each CDR3. Each record gives: V gene, D gene, clone size, J gene, CDR3 protein, CDR3 DNA. The D gene is left open where the match is weak. Size tells how often a clone was seen (once, few, many) or the class of an expanded clone, and some rows leave it out.

TRBV9	-	-	TRBJ2-2	CASDRGPGTGELFF	TGTGCCAGCGACCGGGGGCCAGGCACCGGGGAGCTGTTTTTT
TRBV28	-	-	TRBJ2-5	CASSLSQGFQETQYF	TGTGCCAGCAGTCTATCACAGGGATTCCAAGAGACCCAGTACTTC
TRBV27	-	-	TRBJ1-4	CASSPRDGRNEKLFF	TGTGCCAGCAGCCCTCGGGACGGCCGTAATGAAAAACTGTTTTTT
TRBV5-1	TRBD2	-	TRBJ2-1	CASSLEASGRGNEQFF	TGCGCCAGCAGCTTGGAAGCTAGCGGGAGAGGGAATGAGCAGTTCTTC
TRBV6-5	TRBD1	-	TRBJ2-7	CASSTARTGWHEQYF	TGTGCCAGCAGTACTGCGAGGACAGGATGGCACGAGCAGTACTTC
TRBV11-2	-	-	TRBJ2-1	CASSSELRLEPNEQFF	TGTGCCAGCAGCTCCGAGTTAAGACTAGAGCCCAATGAGCAGTTCTTC
TRBV29-1	TRBD1	-	TRBJ1-2	CSVEGSGQAYLRDGYTF	TGCAGCGTTGAAGGTTCGGGACAGGCCTACCTGCGGGATGGCTACACCTTC
TRBV2	-	-	TRBJ2-7	CASQNRADSYEQYF	TGTGCCAGCCAAAATCGGGCTGACTCTTACGAGCAGTACTTC
TRBV2	TRBD2	many	TRBJ2-7	CASSETSGSYEQYF	TGTGCCAGCAGTGAAACTAGCGGATCCTACGAGCAGTACTTC
TRBV6-5	-	-	TRBJ2-7	CASSYSIGYEQYF	TGTGCCAGCAGTTACTCGATAGGGTACGAGCAGTACTTC
TRBV4-1	-	-	TRBJ2-1	CASSQDRGVPRENEQFF	TGCGCCAGCAGCCAAGATAGGGGAGTCCCAAGGGAGAATGAGCAGTTCTTC
TRBV9	TRBD2	-	TRBJ2-2	CASSYETSVLTGELFF	TGTGCCAGCAGCTACGAGACTAGCGTCCTCACCGGGGAGCTGTTTTTT
TRBV19	-	-	TRBJ1-1	CASSVKTRGTEAFF	TGTGCCAGTAGTGTGAAGACACGGGGCACTGAAGCTTTCTTT
TRBV5-6	-	-	TRBJ2-7	CASSLRARTTYEQYF	TGTGCCAGCAGCTTAAGGGCCCGAACAACCTACGAGCAGTACTTC
TRBV7-7	TRBD2	-	TRBJ2-2	CASSSSGRVPGELFF	TGTGCCAGCAGCTCAAGCGGGAGAGTGCCCGGGGAGCTGTTTTTT
TRBV7-3	-	-	TRBJ2-3	CASSKREVPDTQYF	TGTGCCAGCAGCAAAAGGGAAGTTCCAGATACGCAGTATTTT
TRBV5-4	-	-	TRBJ1-1	CASNLAGVAEAFF	TGTGCCAGCAACTTGGCAGGGGTGGCTGAAGCTTTCTTT
TRBV5-4	TRBD2	-	TRBJ2-7	CASSLASGPQSEQYF	TGTGCCAGCAGCTTGGCTAGCGGGCCCCAGAGCGAGCAGTACTTC
TRBV13	TRBD1	-	TRBJ1-5	CASSLGTGDNQPQHF	TGTGCCAGCAGCTTAGGGACAGGGGACAATCAGCCCCAGCATTTT
TRBV5-5	TRBD2	-	TRBJ2-7	CASSGGLVASYEQYF	TGTGCCAGCAGCGGCGGACTAGTTGCCTCCTACGAGCAGTACTTC
TRBV10-3	-	-	TRBJ1-1	CAISESPRLGDTEAFF	TGTGCCATCAGTGAGTCCCCAAGGCTCGGGGACACTGAAGCTTTCTTT
TRBV13	-	once	TRBJ2-7	CASSLGLGGTYEQYF	TGTGCCAGCAGCTTAGGCCTGGGGGGTACCTACGAGCAGTACTTC
TRBV5-7	-	-	TRBJ2-7	CASSLGGYEQYF	TGTGCCAGCAGCTTGGGAGGGTACGAGCAGTACTTC
TRBV10-3	-	-	TRBJ2-7	CAISAAAAYEQYF	TGTGCCATCAGTGCGGCAGCGGCCTACGAGCAGTACTTC
TRBV5-1	TRBD1	-	TRBJ1-2	CASSSRTGADGYTF	TGCGCCAGCAGCTCCCGGACAGGGGCCGATGGCTACACCTTC
TRBV5-1	TRBD2	-	TRBJ2-5	CASSPNTGTSGETQYF	TGCGCCAGCAGCCCGAACACCGGGACTAGCGGAGAGACCCAGTACTTC
TRBV6-1	-	-	TRBJ1-5	CASSEVGDGNQPQHF	TGTGCCAGCAGTGAAGTAGGGGACGGCAATCAGCCCCAGCATTTT
TRBV19	TRBD1	-	TRBJ1-5	CASSIGGGGWNQPQHF	TGTGCCAGTAGTATTGGGGGAGGGGGCTGGAATCAGCCCCAGCATTTT
TRBV11-3	-	-	TRBJ2-7	CASATEQGCYEQYF	TGTGCCAGCGCGACCGAACAGGGCTGTTACGAGCAGTACTTC
TRBV6-6	-	-	TRBJ2-2	CASRGVNTGELFF	TGTGCCAGCAGGGGGGTTAACACCGGGGAGCTGTTTTTT
TRBV28	-	-	TRBJ1-5	CASSLLLGETNQPQHF	TGTGCCAGCAGTTTACTCCTAGGGGAGACGAATCAGCCCCAGCATTTT
TRBV27	TRBD2	-	TRBJ2-1	CASSLTSGSTYNEQFF	TGTGCCAGCAGTTTGACTAGCGGGAGTACTTACAATGAGCAGTTCTTC
TRBV27	TRBD2	once	TRBJ2-7	CASSLSGRASYEQYF	TGTGCCAGCAGTTTGTCCGGGAGGGCCTCGTACGAGCAGTACTTC
TRBV13	-	few	TRBJ1-2	CASSLGWGNYGYTF	TGTGCCAGCAGCTTAGGATGGGGGAACTATGGCTACACCTTC
TRBV4-1	TRBD1	-	TRBJ2-2	CASSHPGTGGTGELFF	TGCGCCAGCAGCCACCCTGGGACAGGGGGCACCGGGGAGCTGTTTTTT
TRBV27	-	-	TRBJ2-3	CASSSVRTTQYF	TGTGCCAGCAGTTCGGTCCGGACCACGCAGTATTTT
TRBV5-1	-	-	TRBJ2-3	CASSLDEVFSTDTQYF	TGCGCCAGCAGCTTGGATGAGGTATTCAGCACAGATACGCAGTATTTT
TRBV5-6	TRBD2	-	TRBJ2-3	CASSLGTSTTDTQYF	TGTGCCAGCAGCTTGGGGACTAGCACGACAGATACGCAGTATTTT
TRBV10-1	-	-	TRBJ2-3	CASSVSAYSTDTQYF	TGCGCCAGCAGTGTCAGCGCATACAGCACAGATACGCAGTATTTT
TRBV7-9	TRBD2	-	TRBJ2-3	CASTRSGRRTDTQYF	TGTGCCAGCACGCGTAGCGGGAGGCGCACAGATACGCAGTATTTT
TRBV4-1	-	once	TRBJ1-5	CASSQGPHDTDRSNQPQHF	TGCGCCAGCAGCCAAGGACCTCATGATACCGACCGTAGCAATCAGCCCCAGCATTTT
TRBV7-9	-	-	TRBJ1-6	CASSLQSSSPLHF	TGTGCCAGCAGCTTACAATCGAGTTCACCCCTCCACTTT
TRBV27	TRBD1	-	TRBJ1-1	CASSLVGGRRTEAFF	TGTGCCAGCAGTTTAGTAGGGGGCCGGAGGACTGAAGCTTTCTTT
TRBV7-9	-	-	TRBJ1-1	CASSSRTLNTEAFF	TGTGCCAGCAGCTCCCGGACTTTGAACACTGAAGCTTTCTTT
TRBV29-1	-	-	TRBJ1-1	CSVEGGGGRTEAFF	TGCAGCGTTGAAGGAGGGGGGGGTAGGACTGAAGCTTTCTTT
TRBV15	TRBD1	-	TRBJ2-7	CATSTGTGGYEQYF	TGTGCCACCAGCACCGGGACAGGGGGCTACGAGCAGTACTTC